These 11 T cell receptor beta chains were all obtained from the same sample, sequenced in a study of blood T cells in healthy people across ages. Through a sample-barcoded 5' primer and a J-beta primer mix, a second PCR was run for roughly 6 to 12 cycles. A single record per CDR3 protein comes from TCRdb applying MiXCR to the 5' RACE reads. This table has roughly 1.9 million distinct CDR3 sequences, about 39% appearing once. The sequenced sample consisted of blood. These receptors were obtained from a human donor in good health.

Worth noting for this clonotype: A read error may produce the germline difference seen at one junction end. The chain couples TRBV24-1 to TRBJ2-3; either TRBD1 or TRBD2 may supply D (5 bases each). The CDR3 extends over 15 amino acids. Germline values: CDR1 KGHDR, CDR2 SFDVKD. CDR3 region: CATSDWDGGTDTQYF. CDR3 nucleotide sequence: TGTGCCACCAGTGACTGGGACGGTGGCACGGATACGCAGTATTTT.

The chain uses TRBV12-3 or TRBV12-4 and TRBJ2-5; D ambiguous. V lost 7 bases to trimming and J lost 3 bases, with 12 bases between them. The CDR3 is 13 residues long. The CDR3 spells CASTNTDEETQYF. Here the CDR3 DNA reads TGTGCCAGCACAAATACGGACGAAGAGACCCAGTACTTC.

This clonotype has a count of ten or more. The chain has TRBV10-3 and TRBJ2-6; unclear D gene. Germline V gene data show CDR1 as ENHRY and CDR2 as SYGVKD. Trimming pared 4 bases from V and 1 base from J, leaving 8 bases between. The CDR3 spans 15 residues. CDR3 amino acids: CAISGTVSGANVLTF. The CDR3 DNA reads TGTGCCATCAGTGGGACGGTATCTGGGGCCAACGTCCTGACTTTC.

The V and J genes are TRBV7-3 and TRBJ2-4, with a weak D call TRBD1 (6 bases). Germline V gives CDR1 SGHTA, CDR2 FQGTGA. The CDR3 is 16 amino acids. V lost 5 bases to trimming and J lost 6 bases, with 20 bases between them. Written as DNA, the CDR3 is TGTGCCAGCAGCCTCGCGACAGGACAGATTGGAAACATTCAGTACTTC. Its translation is CASSLATGQIGNIQYF.

The chain has TRBV4-3 and TRBJ2-5; D is possibly TRBD1 or TRBD2 (7 bases each). Trimming cost V 0 bases and J 0 bases, with 17 bases left between them. CDR3 length: 18 amino acids. Germline-derived CDR1 and CDR2 are LGHNA and YSLEER. This CDR3 reads CASSQDRGGGGYQETQYF. CDR3 in DNA: TGCGCCAGCAGCCAAGATCGAGGGGGAGGGGGCTACCAAGAGACCCAGTACTTC.

This sequence joins TRBV9 and TRBJ2-7, with D unclear. The CDR3 is made up of 13 amino acids. V gave up 0 bases and J gave up 6 bases, with 10 bases separating them. The germline V gene encodes CDR1 SGDLS and CDR2 YYNGEE. CDR3 protein: CASSVDWLGEQYF. CDR3 sequence (DNA): TGTGCCAGCAGCGTAGACTGGTTGGGCGAGCAGTACTTC.

This clonotype has only a few counts. The V gene is TRBV28, the J gene TRBJ2-7; D is ambiguous. Trimming took 5 bases from V and 3 from J, leaving 11 bases between them. This CDR3 has 13 amino acids. In germline, CDR1 is MDHEN, CDR2 SYDVKM. The DNA of the CDR3 is TGTGCCAGCAGTACGCCAGGACGCTACGAGCAGTACTTC. Encoded protein: CASSTPGRYEQYF.

The chain combines TRBV3-1 with TRBJ2-5, with 9 bases matching TRBD1. The J call may be mistaken, given a closer DNA end match to TRBJ2-7. CDR1 is LGHDT and CDR2 is YNNKEL in the germline V gene (reference sequence). The CDR3 sequence is 15 residues long. CDR3 sequence (DNA): TGTGCCAGCAGCATCCGGGACAGGGATCTGGGCGAGCAGTACTTC. It codes for CASSIRDRDLGEQYF.

CDR3 coding DNA: TGTGCAAGTCGCTTCTCAGGGGGAGCCTACGAGCAGTACTTC. Its protein is CASRFSGGAYEQYF. The chain recombines TRBV12-2 with TRBJ2-5; the table's TRBD1 call for D was not verified on the DNA. The assigned J gene may be wrong: the sequence end matches TRBJ2-7 better. TRBV12-2 is termed a pseudogene. CDR3 length: 14 amino acids.

V is TRBV6-5 and J is TRBJ1-2, with 10 bases aligning to TRBD1. The length of the CDR3 is 14 residues. Trimming removed 5 bases from V and 5 bases from J; junction bases left unmatched: 5. Germline-derived CDR1 and CDR2 are MNHEY and SVGAGI. The CDR3 DNA sequence: TGTGCCAGCAGTGGGGTGGGACAGGGGTATGGCTACACCTTC. It specifies CASSGVGQGYGYTF.

The V call is TRBV4-1, the J call TRBJ1-6, with D unclear. V was shortened by 1 base and J by 14 bases, with 12 bases between the two germline ends. The CDR3 is made up of 13 amino acids. CDR1 MGHRA and CDR2 YSYEKL come from the germline V gene. CDR3 sequence reads: CASSQGMESALHF. The CDR3 DNA sequence: TGCGCCAGCAGCCAAGGGATGGAGTCAGCCCTCCACTTT.